These T cell receptor beta chains were read from a single sample in a study of OX40 agonist ivuxolimab in advanced cancers. Here immunoSEQ multiplex PCR was the method, and the copy in TCRdb shows in-frame clones only, minus some. The table has about 81,000 clones, around 80% seen once. The material sequenced was CD4+ or CD8+ T cells sorted from blood, taken in a trial of the OX40 agonist ivuxolimab. Receptors originate from an adult with an advanced solid tumor such as melanoma, head and neck, liver or kidney cancer. CDR3s include the opening cysteine and the closing phenylalanine or tryptophan. The D gene is left open where the match is weak. Some rows mark clone size as missing; the rest say once, few, many or name a class of expanded clone.

clone_size	j_call	v_call	d_call	cdr3_nt	cdr3_aa
once	TRBJ1-4	TRBV9	-	TGTGCCAGCAGCGTAACTGGGGGGCATGAAAAACTGTTTTTT	CASSVTGGHEKLFF
-	TRBJ2-7	TRBV5-4	TRBD2	TGTGCCAGCAGCTCGGCGGGAGACGGATACGAGCAGTACTTC	CASSSAGDGYEQYF
-	TRBJ1-2	TRBV7-3	TRBD1	TGTGCCAGCAGCCGACAGGGGCGAGGAGGCTACACCTTC	CASSRQGRGGYTF
-	TRBJ2-3	TRBV11-1	TRBD2	TGTGCCAGCAGCCCAATCCGGACTAGCGGATTCACAGATACGCAGTATTTT	CASSPIRTSGFTDTQYF
once	TRBJ1-2	TRBV28	-	TGTGCCAGCGTCTCTTCCGGGGCCCGGGGGTTACGTACAGATGGCTACACCTTC	CASVSSGARGLRTDGYTF
once	TRBJ2-2	TRBV5-1	-	TGCGCCAGCAGCACCGGGGGTGACAGGACCGGGGAGCTGTTTTTT	CASSTGGDRTGELFF
-	TRBJ2-7	TRBV7-6	-	TGTGCCAGCAGCCCCGGGACATCCTACGAGCAGTACTTC	CASSPGTSYEQYF
-	TRBJ2-3	TRBV30	TRBD2	TGTGCCTGGAGTCGAGGACTAGTTTCAGATACGCAGTATTTT	CAWSRGLVSDTQYF
few	TRBJ2-1	TRBV6-1	TRBD2	TGTGCCAGCAGTGAAGCGGGAGGGCCGCCCAATGAGCAGTTCTTC	CASSEAGGPPNEQFF
once	TRBJ1-1	TRBV7-9	-	TGTGCCAGCAGCTTAGCGGTGGGCTACACTGAAGCTTTCTTT	CASSLAVGYTEAFF
-	TRBJ2-7	TRBV10-3	-	TGTGCCATCAGTGACCATCCTAATTCGGGGTACGAGCAGTACTTC	CAISDHPNSGYEQYF
-	TRBJ1-4	TRBV7-7	-	TGTGCTAGCAGCAGGGACGCTTCGAATGAAAAACTGTTTTTT	CASSRDASNEKLFF
few	TRBJ2-2	TRBV6-1	-	TGTGCCAGCAGGGGAACCGGGGAGCTGTTTTTT	CASRGTGELFF
once	TRBJ1-5	TRBV21-1	-	TGTGCCAGCAGGCCCTTTGACTTTGCTCTTAATAGCAATCAGCCCCAGCATTTT	CASRPFDFALNSNQPQHF
few	TRBJ2-2	TRBV6-4	-	TGTGCCAGCAGAGCAAGGGCGGACACCGGGGAGCTGTTTTTT	CASRARADTGELFF
-	TRBJ2-1	TRBV5-4	-	TGTGCCAGCAGCTCCGTTCTGTCGGAGCAGTTCTTC	CASSSVLSEQFF
-	TRBJ2-5	TRBV4-1	TRBD2	TGCGCCAGCAGCCAAGATGGACTAGGAGAGACCCAGTACTTC	CASSQDGLGETQYF
-	TRBJ2-7	TRBV6-1	-	TGTGCCAGCAGTGAACGGGGACGGTCCTACGAGCAGTACTTC	CASSERGRSYEQYF
-	TRBJ2-5	TRBV28	-	TGTGCCAGCAGTTTTATCTCGGGGGATTGGGAGACCCAGTACTTC	CASSFISGDWETQYF
-	TRBJ1-2	TRBV9	-	TGTGCCAGCAGCTCTCCCCGGGACTCAGACTTC	CASSSPRDSDF
-	TRBJ2-5	TRBV6-5	-	TGTGCCAGCAGTTACTCGATTTATGAGACCCAGTACTTC	CASSYSIYETQYF
-	TRBJ1-1	TRBV4-1	-	TGCGCCAGCAGCCAAGGTCCCGGATCGGGCAGGGAGGCGACTGAAGCTTTCTTT	CASSQGPGSGREATEAFF
-	TRBJ2-5	TRBV5-1	-	TGCGCCAGCAGCTTGGCCGACAGGACGGGGGAGACCCAGTACTTC	CASSLADRTGETQYF
once	TRBJ1-6	TRBV11-2	-	TGTGCCAGCAGCTTAAACGGTTCACCCCTCCACTTT	CASSLNGSPLHF